The entry below describes one T cell receptor beta chain. The antigen is unknown. The CDR3 is 15 residues long. V lost 3 bases to trimming and J lost 2 bases; unmatched junction nucleotides: 3. Germline values: CDR1 LNHDA, CDR2 SQIVND (reference sequence). This specimen comes from a study of cytomegalovirus exposure and HLA in healthy donors. At the level of the study: Clustering assigned about 80% of the approximately 430 genotyped donors to the Caucasian-associated ancestry cluster. Study-wide results and limits: Later analysis associated a missense DCLRE1C variant with TCR beta V- and J-gene trimming. The study had only CMV serostatus as immune exposure information. Cytomegalovirus association was listed for 164 TCR beta chains.

PCR was performed using 60 Vbeta and 13 Jbeta primers. Profiled with immunoSEQ multiplex PCR; TCRdb holds only in-frame clones, not every one. The sample contains about 130,000 clones, roughly 74% of which appear only once. What was sequenced was PBMCs. The chain couples TRBV19 to TRBJ2-2, with 7 nucleotides matching TRBD2. The source of this sequence is a woman between 45 and 60 years old in good health and CMV-seropositive. The CDR3 region has the DNA TGTGCCAGTAGTATCCGGGGGGTAAACACCGGGGAGCTGTTTTTT. Translating it yields CASSIRGVNTGELFF.